These T cell receptor beta chains were read from a single sample in a study of T-cell memory formation after mild COVID-19. TCRdb re-called the 5' RACE reads with MiXCR, one entry per CDR3 protein. Seen here are about 250,000 distinct CDR3 sequences, 15% observed once, and the top ten hold 2.1%. Material for sequencing was PBMCs or a T cell subset sorted from them (not recorded which). The receptors originated from an adult woman who had mild COVID-19 (a few samples of this study predate the infection). Cell type and time point are not known. Each CDR3 is given with its conserved first and last residue. The order of the fields is J gene, D gene, V gene, CDR3 protein. A D gene is named only where the DNA matches it firmly.

j_call: TRBJ2-2; d_call: -; v_call: TRBV5-1; cdr3_aa: CASSPENTGELFF
j_call: TRBJ1-6; d_call: -; v_call: TRBV18; cdr3_aa: CASSLPGSPLHF
j_call: TRBJ2-1; d_call: TRBD2; v_call: TRBV5-1; cdr3_aa: CASSIPGLAESNEQFF
j_call: TRBJ1-5; d_call: TRBD1; v_call: TRBV5-8; cdr3_aa: CASSLGGQGWEPQHF
j_call: TRBJ2-2; d_call: -; v_call: TRBV12-3/TRBV12-4; cdr3_aa: CASRPTGTPNTGELFF
j_call: TRBJ2-5; d_call: TRBD2; v_call: TRBV5-5; cdr3_aa: CASSLVRGGAAETQYF
j_call: TRBJ2-1; d_call: -; v_call: TRBV18; cdr3_aa: CASSRIGSVRGLTPYNEQFF
j_call: TRBJ1-2; d_call: TRBD1; v_call: TRBV29-1; cdr3_aa: CSGTQGNDYGYTF
j_call: TRBJ1-3; d_call: -; v_call: TRBV5-5; cdr3_aa: CASSLGQAISGNTIYF
j_call: TRBJ1-1; d_call: -; v_call: TRBV5-1; cdr3_aa: CASSLYSQATEAFF
j_call: TRBJ2-3; d_call: -; v_call: TRBV5-1; cdr3_aa: CASSPGGDTDTQYF
j_call: TRBJ2-7; d_call: TRBD1; v_call: TRBV3-1; cdr3_aa: CASSQVGLRQGDYEQYF
j_call: TRBJ2-7; d_call: -; v_call: TRBV19; cdr3_aa: CASDEQYF
j_call: TRBJ2-3; d_call: TRBD2; v_call: TRBV6-1; cdr3_aa: CASTLPNGRLADTQYF
j_call: TRBJ1-1; d_call: -; v_call: TRBV7-2; cdr3_aa: CASSLLARPEAFF
j_call: TRBJ1-2; d_call: TRBD1; v_call: TRBV6-5; cdr3_aa: CASSYLQGSSGYTF
j_call: TRBJ2-5; d_call: -; v_call: TRBV6-2/TRBV6-3; cdr3_aa: CASSQSGARETQYF
j_call: TRBJ2-3; d_call: -; v_call: TRBV20-1; cdr3_aa: CSARDLLDLDTQYF
j_call: TRBJ2-3; d_call: -; v_call: TRBV28; cdr3_aa: CASSSGGIPDTQYF
j_call: TRBJ1-1; d_call: -; v_call: TRBV29-1; cdr3_aa: CSVGSGDTEAFF
j_call: TRBJ1-6; d_call: TRBD1; v_call: TRBV4-2; cdr3_aa: CASSTSPGQGGSPLHF
j_call: TRBJ1-2; d_call: -; v_call: TRBV7-2; cdr3_aa: CASSFRDAYTF
j_call: TRBJ2-6; d_call: TRBD2; v_call: TRBV10-3; cdr3_aa: CAISDGWPGGSGANVLTF
j_call: TRBJ2-1; d_call: -; v_call: TRBV18; cdr3_aa: CASSSTDGYEQFF
j_call: TRBJ2-3; d_call: TRBD2; v_call: TRBV7-3; cdr3_aa: CASSTSGLAGASTDTQYF
j_call: TRBJ1-2; d_call: -; v_call: TRBV27; cdr3_aa: CASSPRQTYGYTF
j_call: TRBJ1-5; d_call: -; v_call: TRBV12-3/TRBV12-4; cdr3_aa: CASSKTGFNQPQHF
j_call: TRBJ1-5; d_call: -; v_call: TRBV6-1; cdr3_aa: CASSEAHTWGIGNQPQHF
j_call: TRBJ2-1; d_call: TRBD2; v_call: TRBV12-3/TRBV12-4; cdr3_aa: CASSLRRETINEQFF
j_call: TRBJ2-2; d_call: -; v_call: TRBV6-1; cdr3_aa: CASRASATNTGELFF
j_call: TRBJ2-1; d_call: -; v_call: TRBV12-3/TRBV12-4; cdr3_aa: CASSLWSMQFF
j_call: TRBJ1-4; d_call: -; v_call: TRBV2; cdr3_aa: CASSYVVEKLFF
j_call: TRBJ2-5; d_call: -; v_call: TRBV12-3/TRBV12-4; cdr3_aa: CASSLASQETQYF
j_call: TRBJ2-7; d_call: -; v_call: TRBV20-1; cdr3_aa: CSNRDLRTYEQYF
j_call: TRBJ1-1; d_call: TRBD1; v_call: TRBV10-3; cdr3_aa: CAIRGQGSEAFF
j_call: TRBJ2-6; d_call: -; v_call: TRBV11-2; cdr3_aa: CASSFRVGVSGANVLTF
j_call: TRBJ2-6; d_call: TRBD1; v_call: TRBV28; cdr3_aa: CASSLPDRQPGANVLTF
j_call: TRBJ2-5; d_call: TRBD2; v_call: TRBV12-3/TRBV12-4; cdr3_aa: CASSLGTSGTQETQYF
j_call: TRBJ2-5; d_call: -; v_call: TRBV7-9; cdr3_aa: CASSGGGKETQYF
j_call: TRBJ2-2; d_call: TRBD2; v_call: TRBV15; cdr3_aa: CATSPSGGGVGELFF
j_call: TRBJ1-1; d_call: TRBD1; v_call: TRBV6-1; cdr3_aa: CASSTYRGSEAFF
j_call: TRBJ2-1; d_call: TRBD2; v_call: TRBV19; cdr3_aa: CASSPLTSGTNEQFF
j_call: TRBJ1-5; d_call: -; v_call: TRBV29-1; cdr3_aa: CSVAEGSQPQHF
j_call: TRBJ2-7; d_call: -; v_call: TRBV5-1; cdr3_aa: CASSSITGIDEQYF
j_call: TRBJ1-4; d_call: TRBD1; v_call: TRBV12-3/TRBV12-4; cdr3_aa: CASRRRDRPPTGKLFF
j_call: TRBJ2-4; d_call: -; v_call: TRBV20-1; cdr3_aa: CSAQAGPKNIQYF
j_call: TRBJ2-3; d_call: -; v_call: TRBV3-1; cdr3_aa: CASSLYWDTDTQYF
j_call: TRBJ2-7; d_call: -; v_call: TRBV30; cdr3_aa: CAWSLGVQSSYEQYF
j_call: TRBJ2-1; d_call: -; v_call: TRBV4-1; cdr3_aa: CASSQFSNEQFF
j_call: TRBJ2-3; d_call: TRBD2; v_call: TRBV6-2/TRBV6-3; cdr3_aa: CASGGGRRPDTQYF
j_call: TRBJ2-1; d_call: -; v_call: TRBV20-1; cdr3_aa: CSAVGRSYNEQFF
j_call: TRBJ2-7; d_call: -; v_call: TRBV24-1; cdr3_aa: CATSDSVSGAEQYF
j_call: TRBJ2-3; d_call: TRBD2; v_call: TRBV20-1; cdr3_aa: CSGGTTDTQYF
j_call: TRBJ1-2; d_call: -; v_call: TRBV27; cdr3_aa: CASGPWSGLNYGYTF
j_call: TRBJ2-3; d_call: -; v_call: TRBV7-2; cdr3_aa: CASSPMGQITDTQYF
j_call: TRBJ2-7; d_call: -; v_call: TRBV3-1; cdr3_aa: CASSEIGTSYEQYF
j_call: TRBJ2-3; d_call: -; v_call: TRBV5-1; cdr3_aa: CASRSGIPTDTQYF